The 19 T cell receptor beta chains given below trace back to one sample, sequenced in a study of cytomegalovirus exposure and HLA in healthy donors. Vbeta (60) and Jbeta (13) primers were used in the PCR. TCRdb's table, derived via immunoSEQ multiplex PCR, lists solely in-frame clones and lacks some. Here the sample table reports 50,000 or so clones. Specimen: PBMCs. The receptors here all came from a man aged 50-59 years in good health and CMV-seropositive.

J is TRBJ1-5 and V is TRBV19; 8 positions match TRBD1. The CDR3 length is 15 residues. V lost 7 bases and J lost 3; bases outside the gene matches: 8. CDR1 and CDR2 (germline): LNHDA, SQIVND (reference sequence). DNA of the CDR3: TGTGCCAGTACCCTGACAGGGGCGGTCAATCAGCCCCAGCATTTT. It yields the protein CASTLTGAVNQPQHF.

The rearrangement uses TRBV15 and TRBJ2-7; TRBD2 agrees at 10 bases. Trimming took 1 base from V and 3 from J; bases not matched to a gene: 6. CDR1 and CDR2 from the germline V gene are LNHNV and YYDKDF (reference sequence). The CDR3 consists of 16 residues. Written as DNA, the CDR3 is TGTGCCACCAGCAGAGTAGCGGGAGGCCCTTTCTACGAGCAGTACTTC. This translates into CATSRVAGGPFYEQYF.

The chain combines TRBV23-1 with TRBJ2-1, with 7 positions matching TRBD1. TRBV23-1 is reported as an ORF; its role is uncertain. V lost 3 bases and J lost 5; bases outside the gene matches: 7. The CDR3 totals 15 residues. The CDR3 sequence: CASSHDRDSDNEQFF. CDR3 nucleotides: TGCGCCAGCAGTCACGACAGGGATTCCGACAATGAGCAGTTCTTC.

The chain couples TRBV9 to TRBJ1-6, with 7 bases identical to TRBD1. CDR1 is SGDLS, CDR2 YYNGEE, per germline. There are 14 residues in the CDR3. The trim removed 5 bases at V and 6 bases at J, leaving 5 bases unmatched. This CDR3 reads CASSPGDSNSPLHF. In DNA, the CDR3 is TGTGCCAGCAGTCCTGGGGACAGTAATTCACCCCTCCACTTT.

V is TRBV30 and J is TRBJ2-7; 11 nucleotides line up with TRBD1. In germline, CDR1 is GTSNPN, CDR2 SVGIG (reference sequence). The CDR3 runs 14 residues. V was pared by 2 bases and J by 2 bases, with 2 bases of the junction left unmatched. The CDR3: CAWSTGQGAYEQYF. CDR3 coding DNA: TGTGCCTGGAGTACGGGACAGGGGGCCTACGAGCAGTACTTC.

The chain links TRBV7-2 to TRBJ1-2, with TRBD1 matching over 8 bases. V shed 7 bases, J shed 4 bases, and the junction held 8 bases outside the gene matches. The CDR3 covers 14 residues. The germline V gene has CDR1 SGHTA and CDR2 FQGNSA. The CDR3 region is CASNGQGESYGYTF. DNA of the CDR3: TGTGCCAGCAACGGACAGGGTGAGAGCTATGGCTACACCTTC.

V and J are TRBV4-3 and TRBJ1-1; 8 bases are shared with TRBD1. CDR3 length: 18 amino acids. Germline V lookup: CDR1 LGHNA, CDR2 YSLEER. The ends lost 3 bases at V and 11 bases at J; junction bases unmatched: 23. The CDR3 region has the DNA TGCGCCAGCAGCCATGGATCCGGGACAGGATTCGGGCGGTATGGGGCTTTCTTT. This gives the protein CASSHGSGTGFGRYGAFF.

This chain links TRBV30 with TRBJ1-5, with D unresolved. The V end lost 2 bases, the J end lost 0 bases, and 8 bases lay between the germline ends. The CDR3 loop spans 14 amino acids. The germline V gene encodes CDR1 GTSNPN and CDR2 SVGIG (reference sequence). The chain's CDR3 is CAWSLLYSNQPQHF. As DNA, the CDR3 is TGTGCCTGGAGTCTGCTCTATAGCAATCAGCCCCAGCATTTT.

The CDR3 reads CASTWTGWDGYTF. CDR3 DNA sequence: TGTGCCAGTACCTGGACAGGGTGGGATGGCTACACCTTC. The V and J genes are TRBV19 and TRBJ1-2; TRBD1 agrees at 8 bases. V lost 7 bases and J lost 6; bases outside the gene matches: 7. The length of the CDR3 is 13 residues. In germline, CDR1 is LNHDA, CDR2 SQIVND (reference sequence).

The V gene is TRBV19, the J gene TRBJ1-2, with 7 bases aligning to TRBD1. The CDR3 length is 12 residues. The J segment lost 4 bases and the V segment lost 6 bases, leaving 2 bases of the junction unmatched. Germline assignment: CDR1 LNHDA and CDR2 SQIVND (reference sequence). This chain's CDR3 is CASRRQGYGYTF. The CDR3 DNA sequence: TGTGCCAGTAGGCGACAGGGCTATGGCTACACCTTC.

The V gene is TRBV7-8, the J gene TRBJ1-3; tentative D call: TRBD1 (6 bases). Germline V gene data show CDR1 as SGHVS and CDR2 as FQNEAQ. The V and J ends lost 4 bases and 7 bases respectively, with 14 bases between them. CDR3 length: 14 residues. The CDR3 bases are TGTGCCAGCAGCTCACAGGGTTTTGGGAACACCATATATTTT. The encoded protein is CASSSQGFGNTIYF.

The gene calls are TRBV28 and TRBJ2-7; no clear D. Germline-derived CDR1 and CDR2 are MDHEN and SYDVKM. V was trimmed by 4 bases and J by 12 bases, leaving 19 bases between them. This CDR3 comprises 13 residues. The CDR3 sequence: CASSSPDTLLGYF. The CDR3 DNA reads as TGTGCCAGCAGTTCCCCCGACACTCTCTTGGGGTACTTC.

The rearrangement uses TRBV5-6 and TRBJ1-3, with D uncertain. V lost 4 bases and J 2 bases, leaving 10 bases between the germline ends. CDR1 and CDR2 from the germline V gene are SGHDT and YYEEEE. This CDR3 is built from 14 residues. The CDR3 DNA is TGTGCCAGCAGCCTAGACGGTGCTGGAAACACCATATATTTT. Translating gives CASSLDGAGNTIYF.

The gene calls are TRBV28 and TRBJ2-3; a possible D gene is TRBD2 (5 bases). The CDR3 totals 15 residues. Germline V gene lookup returns CDR1 MDHEN and CDR2 SYDVKM. V was trimmed by 2 bases and J by 4 bases, leaving 13 bases between them. The CDR3 spells CASSLGTGIADTQYF. DNA for the CDR3: TGTGCCAGCAGTTTAGGTACGGGAATCGCAGATACGCAGTATTTT.

CDR3 bases: TGCAGCGCTTTGGGTAGCGGGGCTGACAATGAGCAGTTCTTC. Protein sequence: CSALGSGADNEQFF. This chain connects TRBV29-1 to TRBJ2-1, with 8 positions matching TRBD2. The V and J ends lost 7 bases and 5 bases, in that order; junction bases with no gene match: 10. CDR1 and CDR2 (germline): SQVTM, ANQGSEA. The CDR3 contains 14 residues.

This sequence joins TRBV4-1 and TRBJ2-5; 11 nucleotides align to TRBD2. Germline CDR1 reads MGHRA; CDR2 reads YSYEKL. The junction had 15 bases not matched to a gene; V was cut back by 4 bases and J by 5 bases. The CDR3 has 18 residues. The CDR3 region has the DNA TGCGCCAGCAGCCCGGGTCCCCTACTAGCGGGAGACGCGGAGACCCAGTACTTC. Translation gives CASSPGPLLAGDAETQYF.

In nucleotides, the CDR3 is TGTGCCAGTAGTATCGGAGCCGCGGGGGGCCAGACTACTGAAGCTTTCTTT. This gives the protein CASSIGAAGGQTTEAFF. V usage is TRBV19 and J usage is TRBJ1-1; TRBD1 is a possible D gene (6 bases). CDR3 length: 17 residues. Trimming stripped 3 bases from V and 5 bases from J, with 22 bases between. Germline assignment: CDR1 LNHDA and CDR2 SQIVND (reference sequence).

The chain recombines TRBV9 with TRBJ2-3, with a weak D call TRBD2 (6 bases). With 3 bases removed from V and 1 base from J, the gap between germline ends came to 18 bases. Germline values: CDR1 SGDLS, CDR2 YYNGEE. The CDR3 has 17 residues. The chain's CDR3 is CASSAHAWASGTDTQYF. The CDR3 DNA follows: TGTGCCAGCAGCGCCCACGCTTGGGCTAGCGGCACAGATACGCAGTATTTT.

The gene calls are TRBV6-5 and TRBJ1-2; 8 nucleotides match TRBD1. This CDR3 contains 13 residues. Unmatched junction bases numbered 8, after V lost 6 bases and J lost 8 bases. Looked up from germline, CDR1 is MNHEY and CDR2 is SVGAGI. In DNA, the CDR3 is TGTGCCAGCAGACCTGGACAGGGATCCGGCTACACCTTC. As protein: CASRPGQGSGYTF.